This is a list of T cell receptor beta chains from one sample in a study of brain T cells in children with intractable seizures. Using immunoSEQ multiplex PCR, the repertoire was profiled, and TCRdb retains in-frame clones only, with some absent. The sample contains 300,000 to 400,000 clones, over 90% of which appear only once. Sequencing used peripheral blood, obtained less than 6 months after surgery. These receptors originate from a boy under two years old with tuberous sclerosis and intractable seizures. Each CDR3 is given with its conserved first and last residue. The D gene is left open where the match is weak. Clone size is stated in some rows and not others, as once, few, many or a class when expanded.

TGTGCCAGCAGCTTAGACTCTGGAAACACCATATATTTT,CASSLDSGNTIYF,TRBV7-9,NA,TRBJ1-3,NA
TGTGCCAGCAGTGAAAGGCCAGCGGGAGAGACCCAGTACTTC,CASSERPAGETQYF,TRBV6-1,NA,TRBJ2-5,NA
TGTGCCAGCAGTCGGGACAGCCTCTATGGCTACACCTTC,CASSRDSLYGYTF,TRBV2,TRBD1,TRBJ1-2,NA
TGTGCCAGCAGTTTGCCCTCCCGAGTAGGCCTCTACTCTGGGGCCAACGTCCTGACTTTC,CASSLPSRVGLYSGANVLTF,TRBV7-6,NA,TRBJ2-6,NA
TGCGCCAGCAGCTTGGCTCCGGAACCGAACAATGAGCAGTTCTTC,CASSLAPEPNNEQFF,TRBV5-1,NA,TRBJ2-1,once
TGTGCCTGGAGCAAAACCCAGGGGGGCACTGAAGCTTTCTTT,CAWSKTQGGTEAFF,TRBV30,TRBD1,TRBJ1-1,NA
TGTGCCAGCAGTTCCCTGACAGAAGCTAACTATGGCTACACCTTC,CASSSLTEANYGYTF,TRBV27,NA,TRBJ1-2,once
TGTGCCAGCAGTTACTCTTCAGCGGGGGGGCCCAATGAGCAGTTCTTC,CASSYSSAGGPNEQFF,TRBV6-5,TRBD2,TRBJ2-1,NA
TGTGCCAGCTCACCCAGTACTCTTTCTGGGGCCAACGTCCTGACTTTC,CASSPSTLSGANVLTF,TRBV18,NA,TRBJ2-6,NA
TGTGCCAGCTCACCGGGACTGATACTAACAACTAGCACAGATACGCAGTATTTT,CASSPGLILTTSTDTQYF,TRBV18,NA,TRBJ2-3,NA
TGTGCCAGTAGTACCGGAGGAAAACTGTTTTTT,CASSTGGKLFF,TRBV19,NA,TRBJ1-4,NA
TGTGCCAGCAGCTTGGTAGCGGGGGGGCAGGGGAGAGATACGCAGTATTTT,CASSLVAGGQGRDTQYF,TRBV7-2,TRBD2,TRBJ2-3,NA
TGTGCCAGCAGCTTAGTGATAGGGGGGCGTGACGGACATGGCTACACCTTC,CASSLVIGGRDGHGYTF,TRBV13,NA,TRBJ1-2,NA
TGTGCCACCAGTGAGCGAAGGGTAGTGGACACCGGGGAGCTGTTTTTT,CATSERRVVDTGELFF,TRBV24-1,NA,TRBJ2-2,NA
TGTGCCAGCAGCTCCCCCCCCGAGGATCACGAGCAGTACTTC,CASSSPPEDHEQYF,TRBV11-2,NA,TRBJ2-7,NA
TGCGCCAGCAGCCAATCCGGGACTAGCGGGAGCAATGAGCAGTTCTTC,CASSQSGTSGSNEQFF,TRBV4-1,TRBD2,TRBJ2-1,NA